This T cell receptor (beta chain) is drawn from a study of long-term antiretroviral therapy in people with HIV. The study, taken as a whole, reports: The study found narrower CDR3 length ranges in HIV repertoires than in controls.

Version v3.0 of the immunoSEQ assay ran at survey level. TCRdb keeps only in-frame clones here, not all; method: immunoSEQ multiplex PCR. Here the sample spans some 22,000 clones, around 83% being singletons. In regard to this clone: Its antigen is currently unknown.

Germline assignment: CDR1 ENHRY and CDR2 SYGVKD. The CDR3 contains 15 residues. The V gene lost 3 bases and the J gene lost 7 bases, with 15 bases spanning the gap. The specimen comprised unsorted PBMCs, sampled 0.4 years after starting antiretroviral therapy. The chain uses TRBV10-3 and TRBJ2-2; D tentatively fits TRBD1 or TRBD2 (5 bases each). The source is a man aged 50-59 years with HIV. The CDR3 region has the DNA TGTGCCATCAGTGACCGGGACCTCGACGGCGGGGAGCTGTTTTTT. Protein sequence: CAISDRDLDGGELFF.